One and the same sample provided the 19 T cell receptor beta chains below, sequenced in a study of T cell responses to AZD1222 COVID-19 vaccine. TCRdb keeps only in-frame clones here, not all; method: immunoSEQ multiplex PCR. In the table there are around 150,000 clones, roughly 84% of which are singletons. Sample: peripheral blood, taken on day 0 of AZD1222 vaccination. The receptors shown here come from an adult in good health.

V is TRBV2 and J is TRBJ1-2, with 7 bases lining up with TRBD1. Trimming removed 7 bases from V and 4 bases from J; junction bases left unmatched: 3. The CDR3 totals 12 residues. The germline V gene has CDR1 SNHLY and CDR2 FYNNEI. CDR3 sequence reads: CASKEGAYGYTF. As DNA, the CDR3 is TGTGCCAGCAAGGAGGGGGCCTATGGCTACACCTTC.

This chain uses TRBV5-1 with TRBJ2-7, with a tentative D call TRBD2 (6 bases). From germline, CDR1 is SGHRS and CDR2 YFSETQ. V lost 3 bases and J lost 7, with 11 bases in between. The length of the CDR3 is 12 residues. Here the CDR3 reads CASSSLGREQYF. As DNA, the CDR3 is TGCGCCAGCAGCTCACTGGGGAGGGAGCAGTACTTC.

The rearrangement joins TRBV3-1 (or the pseudogene TRBV3-2) to TRBJ2-1; D gene ambiguous. In germline, CDR1 is LGHDT, CDR2 YNNKEL (reference sequence). V was cut by 2 bases and J by 1 base, with 9 bases left in between. This CDR3 has 15 amino acids. CDR3 nucleotide sequence: TGTGCCAGCAGCCAAAACCCCACTTCCTACAATGAGCAGTTCTTC. Encoded protein: CASSQNPTSYNEQFF.

The chain carries TRBV4-2 and TRBJ1-4, with D possibly being TRBD1 (5 bases). This CDR3 spans 14 amino acids. Between the trimmed V and J ends, which lost 4 bases and 4 bases, there was a span of 10 bases. Germline lookup yields CDR1 LGHNA and CDR2 YNFKEQ. The CDR3 DNA sequence: TGTGCCAGCAGCCCGGGACCGAATAATGAAAAACTGTTTTTT. Translation: CASSPGPNNEKLFF.

This clone was picked up a small number of times. The chain recombines TRBV29-1 with TRBJ1-2; a weak D match, TRBD1 (6 bases). The CDR3 runs 14 residues. Trimming left V 6 bases short and J 4 bases short, with 18 bases between. In germline, CDR1 is SQVTM, CDR2 ANQGSEA. CDR3 sequence reads: CSVATRGGSYGYTF. In nucleotides, the CDR3 is TGCAGCGTCGCTACTCGGGGGGGCAGCTATGGCTACACCTTC.

The chain links TRBV29-1 to TRBJ2-7, with 7 bases aligning to TRBD1. The CDR3 extends over 12 amino acids. Looked up from germline, CDR1 is SQVTM and CDR2 is ANQGSEA. Unmatched junction bases numbered 3, after V lost 4 bases and J lost 3 bases. CDR3 sequence (DNA): TGCAGCGTTGCGAGGGGGCTCTACGAGCAGTACTTC. Translated, it gives CSVARGLYEQYF.

This chain links TRBV5-6 with TRBJ1-5; 8 nucleotides match TRBD1. The CDR3 contains 15 residues. Germline V gives CDR1 SGHDT, CDR2 YYEEEE. V trimming: 4 bases; J trimming: 3 bases; junction bases outside the gene matches: 6. Here the CDR3 DNA reads TGTGCCAGCAGCCCCGGGACAGGCTACAATCAGCCCCAGCATTTT. It encodes CASSPGTGYNQPQHF.

The chain carries TRBV10-3 and TRBJ1-4; a possible D gene is TRBD1 (5 bases). CDR1 ENHRY and CDR2 SYGVKD come from the germline V gene. The V end lost 2 bases, the J end lost 0 bases, and 13 bases lay between the germline ends. This CDR3 is built from 17 residues. DNA of the CDR3: TGTGCCATCAGTGAGCTAGCACAGGTCGCAACTAATGAAAAACTGTTTTTT. This encodes CAISELAQVATNEKLFF.

Of note for this clone: The sample carries other DNA sequences with the same CDR3. The CDR3 DNA reads as TGTGCCAGTAGCCGGGGGGGGGCACCCAGCAATCAGCCCCAGCATTTT. Translating gives CASSRGGAPSNQPQHF. V is TRBV19 and J is TRBJ1-5, with D perhaps matching TRBD1 (6 bases). The CDR3 consists of 16 residues. The germline gives CDR1 LNHDA, CDR2 SQIVND (reference sequence). V lost 6 bases and J 1 base, leaving 16 bases between the germline ends.

J is TRBJ2-2 and V is TRBV18; D ambiguous. From germline, CDR1 is KGHSH and CDR2 LQKENI. V dropped 3 bases and J dropped 6 bases, with 5 bases sitting between them. The CDR3 runs 12 residues. In DNA, the CDR3 is TGTGCCAGCTCACCTTACCCCGGGGAGCTGTTTTTT. Its translation is CASSPYPGELFF.

The chain carries TRBV5-1 and TRBJ1-1; D gene unclear. Germline CDR1 reads SGHRS; CDR2 reads YFSETQ. This CDR3 spans 13 amino acids. The ends were cut back, 0 bases at V and 4 bases at J, with 7 bases in the middle. The CDR3 spells CASSLGAVTEAFF. CDR3 DNA sequence: TGCGCCAGCAGCTTGGGGGCGGTCACTGAAGCTTTCTTT.

The V call is TRBV6-5, the J call TRBJ2-5; 9 bases match TRBD1. The CDR3 extends over 13 amino acids. Trimming at V came to 6 bases and at J to 5 bases, leaving 4 bases not matched to a gene. Germline-derived CDR1 and CDR2 are MNHEY and SVGAGI. This CDR3 is CASSRGQGETQYF. DNA of the CDR3: TGTGCCAGCAGCCGGGGACAGGGTGAGACCCAGTACTTC.

This clone was detected only once. This chain's CDR3 is CASGGLKNTGELFF. Written as DNA, the CDR3 is TGTGCCTCAGGCGGGTTGAAGAACACCGGGGAGCTGTTTTTT. The chain combines TRBV30 with TRBJ2-2; possibly TRBD2 for D (5 bases). The CDR3 length is 14 residues. With 7 bases removed from V and 1 base from J, the gap between germline ends came to 13 bases. Per germline, CDR1 GTSNPN and CDR2 SVGIG (reference sequence). The entire variable domain, with the rest obtained from reference TRBV30 and TRBJ2-2, is as follows: SQTIHQWPATLVQPVGSPLSLECTVEGTSNPNLYWYRQAAGRGLQLLFYSVGIGQISSEVPQNLSASRPQDRQFILSSKKLLLSDSGFYLCASGGLKNTGELFFGEGSRLTVL.

The genes are TRBV30 and TRBJ2-3; D gene unclear. Per the germline V gene, CDR1 is GTSNPN and CDR2 is SVGIG (reference sequence). V gave up 5 bases and J gave up 1 base, with 13 bases separating them. The CDR3 has 14 residues. The CDR3: CAWSPSTGTDTQYF. CDR3 DNA sequence: TGTGCCTGGTCCCCATCCACCGGCACAGATACGCAGTATTTT.

This clone was counted once. This CDR3 is CASSLAGSRTEAFF. The CDR3 DNA sequence: TGTGCCAGCAGCTTGGCAGGGAGTAGGACTGAAGCTTTCTTT. The chain is built from TRBV7-9 and TRBJ1-1; tentative D call: TRBD1 (5 bases). The CDR3 length is 14 residues. CDR1 is SEHNR, CDR2 FQNEAQ, per germline (reference sequence). The V and J ends lost 3 bases and 5 bases respectively, with 13 bases between them.

The chain joins TRBV25-1 to TRBJ1-4; D unresolved. V was clipped by 1 base and J by 8 bases, with 14 bases between them. The V gene's germline CDR1 is MGHDK and CDR2 SYGVNS. The length of the CDR3 is 15 residues. CDR3 coding DNA: TGTGCCAGCAGTGAATCGGAGGCCCCCAGGGAAAAACTGTTTTTT. The encoded protein is CASSESEAPREKLFF. The full variable domain, with the rest looked up from reference TRBV25-1 and TRBJ1-4, is EADIYQTPRYLVIGTGKKITLECSQTMGHDKMYWYQQDPGMELHLIHYSYGVNSTEKGDLSSESTVSRIRTEHFPLTLESARPSHTSQYLCASSESEAPREKLFFGSGTQLSVL.

This sequence joins TRBV4-1 and TRBJ1-1, with TRBD1 matching over 7 bases. The germline gives CDR1 MGHRA, CDR2 YSYEKL. This CDR3 spans 16 amino acids. V was pared by 5 bases and J by 0 bases, with 9 bases of the junction left unmatched. The CDR3 coding sequence is TGCGCCAGCAGCGGGAAAACCGGGACAGTGAACACTGAAGCTTTCTTT. Translating it yields CASSGKTGTVNTEAFF.

The genes are TRBV15 and TRBJ2-5, with 7 nucleotides matching TRBD2. The CDR3 has 15 amino acids. After removal of 1 base from V and 4 bases from J, the junction contained 6 bases not matched to a gene. Germline lookup yields CDR1 LNHNV and CDR2 YYDKDF (reference sequence). DNA for the CDR3: TGTGCCACCAGCAGAGGGGGAGGGGTGGGAGAGACCCAGTACTTC. This sequence encodes CATSRGGGVGETQYF.

The chain employs TRBV3-1 (or the pseudogene TRBV3-2) and TRBJ2-2; D unclear. The CDR3 has 15 amino acids. Per the germline V gene, CDR1 is LGHDT and CDR2 is YNNKEL (reference sequence). V lost 0 bases, J lost 3 bases, and 8 bases lay in between. The CDR3 sequence: CASSQDLTYTGELFF. CDR3 bases: TGTGCCAGCAGCCAAGATTTAACCTACACCGGGGAGCTGTTTTTT.